The entry below describes one T cell receptor beta chain. This sample is part of a study of OX40 agonist ivuxolimab in advanced cancers. The CDR3 is 15 residues long. V was clipped by 3 bases and J by 2 bases; unmatched bases: 5. Germline CDR1 is SGDLS and CDR2 is YYNGEE. Sequencing was performed with immunoSEQ multiplex PCR; in TCRdb, only in-frame clones are kept and a portion is missing. The sample lists about 86,000 clones, about 89% occurring once. The source material was CD4+ or CD8+ T cells sorted from blood, sampled in a trial of the OX40 agonist ivuxolimab. The source of this sequence is an adult with an advanced solid tumor such as melanoma, head and neck, liver or kidney cancer. The chain links TRBV9 to TRBJ2-1; TRBD1 aligns across 7 bases. The CDR3 protein is CASSDPGTAYNEQFF. Written as DNA, the CDR3 is TGTGCCAGCAGCGACCCCGGGACAGCCTACAATGAGCAGTTCTTC.